The source of this T cell receptor (beta chain) is a study of naive and memory T cell subsets. Study-wide findings and caveats: Delayed type IV hypersensitivity infiltration was taken to explain higher tuberculin-site TCR counts.

Germline trimming cut 5 bases from V and 2 bases from J; bases unmatched to any gene: 12. The CDR3 is 16 amino acids. Germline-derived CDR1 and CDR2 are MDHEN and SYDVKM. Treatment in this sample: skin biopsy from PPD injection site in Mantoux-positive individual. An oligonucleotide containing a UMI was ligated to the 3' end of TCR cDNA. Skin biopsies came from PPD injection sites in Mantoux-positive individuals. Input was roughly 1 to 1000 ng of DNase-treated total RNA without cell sorting. The table lists this clonotype with a few counts. Antigen: not known. The SP2 primer and nested alpha and beta constant region primers amplified ligated cDNA in four rounds. TCRdb reanalysed the UMI-ligation and nested PCR reads using MiXCR and keeps one entry per CDR3 protein. Of tens of thousands of distinct CDR3 sequences in the sample, approximately 10% are singletons; the top ten hold roughly 3.9%.

This specimen was skin, taken from a tuberculin skin test site. The chain recombines TRBV28 with TRBJ2-7, with 7 bases matching TRBD2. The receptor comes from an adult in good health. CDR3 sequence reads: CASSTRGSRPPYEQYF. In DNA, the CDR3 is TGTGCCAGCAGTACGCGGGGGAGCCGACCACCCTACGAGCAGTACTTC.